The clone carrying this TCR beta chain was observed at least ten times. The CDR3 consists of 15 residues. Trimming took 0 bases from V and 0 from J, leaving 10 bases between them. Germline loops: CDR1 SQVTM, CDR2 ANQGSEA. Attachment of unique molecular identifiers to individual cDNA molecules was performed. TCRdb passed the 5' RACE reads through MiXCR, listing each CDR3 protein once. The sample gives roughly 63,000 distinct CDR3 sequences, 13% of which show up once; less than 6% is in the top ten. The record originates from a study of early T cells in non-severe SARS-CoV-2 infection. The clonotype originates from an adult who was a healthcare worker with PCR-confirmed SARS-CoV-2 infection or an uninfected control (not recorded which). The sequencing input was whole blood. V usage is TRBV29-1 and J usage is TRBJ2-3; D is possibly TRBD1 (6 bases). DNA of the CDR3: TGCAGCGTTGAAGATCCCGGACAGAGCACAGATACGCAGTATTTT. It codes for CSVEDPGQSTDTQYF.